This entry is about one TCR beta chain. Its antigen is not identified. The sample belongs to a study of cytotoxic CD8 clonotypes in ibrutinib-treated CLL. As for the study in general: An average of about 250,000 productive templates and about 100,000 productive rearrangements was obtained per sample.

Sequencing used immunoSEQ multiplex PCR; TCRdb keeps in-frame clones, though not all of them. The top ten hold approximately 7.6% of the sample, which has some 40,000 clones, 68% seen once. General study points: Public clonotypes were seen rarely and were contracted or stable on treatment. Clonality rose at ibrutinib response, held steady in sustained remission, and fell toward baseline at progression.

Losses at the gene ends were 11 bases for V and 5 bases for J; bases not matched to a gene: 8. This CDR3 has 12 amino acids. Germline-derived CDR1 and CDR2 are SGHVS and FQNEAQ. Sequencing was performed on PBMCs, taken at disease progression, from a patient treated with ibrutinib. The TCR was taken from a human donor with chronic lymphocytic leukemia. The chain uses TRBV7-8 and TRBJ2-5, with 7 bases aligning to TRBD2. DNA for the CDR3: TGTGCCGGCGGGGCGGGAGACGAGACCCAGTACTTC. This sequence encodes CAGGAGDETQYF.